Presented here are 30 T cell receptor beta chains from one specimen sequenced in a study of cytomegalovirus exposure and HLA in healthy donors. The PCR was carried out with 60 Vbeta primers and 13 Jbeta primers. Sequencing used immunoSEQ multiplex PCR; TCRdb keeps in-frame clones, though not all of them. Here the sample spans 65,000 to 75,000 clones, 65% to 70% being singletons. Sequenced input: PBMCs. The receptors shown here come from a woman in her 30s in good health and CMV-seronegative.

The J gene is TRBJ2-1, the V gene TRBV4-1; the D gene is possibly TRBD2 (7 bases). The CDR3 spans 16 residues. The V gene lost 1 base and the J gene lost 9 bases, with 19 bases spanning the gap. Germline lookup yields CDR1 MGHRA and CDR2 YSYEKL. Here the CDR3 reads CASSQAYRGALGEQFF. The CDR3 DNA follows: TGCGCCAGCAGCCAAGCGTATCGGGGGGCCCTTGGTGAGCAGTTCTTC.

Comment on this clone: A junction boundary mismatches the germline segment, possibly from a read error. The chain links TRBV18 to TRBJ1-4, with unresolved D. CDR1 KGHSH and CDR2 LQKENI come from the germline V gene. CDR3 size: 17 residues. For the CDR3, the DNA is TGTGCCAGCTTACCAAGATTCGGCAGCGGGGTCCAGGAAAAACTGTTTTTT. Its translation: CASLPRFGSGVQEKLFF.

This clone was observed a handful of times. This CDR3 is CAWSLHKRAPTRETQYF. The CDR3 DNA follows: TGTGCCTGGAGTCTCCACAAGAGGGCCCCAACCAGGGAGACCCAGTACTTC. V and J are TRBV30 and TRBJ2-5; D may be TRBD2 (5 bases). This CDR3 spans 17 amino acids. The V gene lost 2 bases and the J gene lost 5 bases, with 24 bases spanning the gap. Germline CDR1 is GTSNPN and CDR2 is SVGIG (reference sequence).

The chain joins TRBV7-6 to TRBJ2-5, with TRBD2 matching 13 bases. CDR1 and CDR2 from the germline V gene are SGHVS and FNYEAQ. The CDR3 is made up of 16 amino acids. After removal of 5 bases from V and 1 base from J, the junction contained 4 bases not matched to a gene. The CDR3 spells CASSPTSGGRQETQYF. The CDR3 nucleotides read TGTGCCAGCAGCCCGACTAGCGGGGGGCGCCAAGAGACCCAGTACTTC. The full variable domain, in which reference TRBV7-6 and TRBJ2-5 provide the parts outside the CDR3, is GAGVSQSPRYKVTKRGQDVALRCDPISGHVSLYWYRQALGQGPEFLTYFNYEAQQDKSGLPNDRFSAERPEGSISTLTIQRTEQRDSAMYRCASSPTSGGRQETQYFGPGTRLLVL.

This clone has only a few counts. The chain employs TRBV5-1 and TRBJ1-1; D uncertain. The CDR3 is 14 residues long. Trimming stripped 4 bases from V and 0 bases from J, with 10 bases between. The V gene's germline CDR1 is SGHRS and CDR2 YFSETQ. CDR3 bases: TGCGCCAGCAGCCCTCAGGAATTGAACACTGAAGCTTTCTTT. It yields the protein CASSPQELNTEAFF.

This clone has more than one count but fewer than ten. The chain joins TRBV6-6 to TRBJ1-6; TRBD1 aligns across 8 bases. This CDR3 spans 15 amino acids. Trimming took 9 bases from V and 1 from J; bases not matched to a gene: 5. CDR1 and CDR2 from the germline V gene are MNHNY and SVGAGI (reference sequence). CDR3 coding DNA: TGTGCCAGTGTCCAGGGGGCATCCTATAATTCACCCCTCCACTTT. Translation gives CASVQGASYNSPLHF.

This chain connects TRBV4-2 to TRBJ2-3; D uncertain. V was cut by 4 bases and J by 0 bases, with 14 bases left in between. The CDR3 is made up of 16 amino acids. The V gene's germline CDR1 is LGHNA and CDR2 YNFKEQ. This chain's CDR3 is CASSRKSTTSTDTQYF. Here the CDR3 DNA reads TGTGCCAGCAGCCGTAAATCAACTACTAGCACAGATACGCAGTATTTT.

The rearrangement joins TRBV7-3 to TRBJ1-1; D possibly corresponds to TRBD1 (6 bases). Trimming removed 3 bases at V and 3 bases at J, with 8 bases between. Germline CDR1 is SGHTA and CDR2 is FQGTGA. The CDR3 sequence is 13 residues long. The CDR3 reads CASSFTGYTEAFF. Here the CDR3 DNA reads TGTGCCAGCAGCTTTACAGGGTACACTGAAGCTTTCTTT.

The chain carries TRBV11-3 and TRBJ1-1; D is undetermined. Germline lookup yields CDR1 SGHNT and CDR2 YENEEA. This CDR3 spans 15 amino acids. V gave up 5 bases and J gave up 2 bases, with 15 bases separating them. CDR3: CASSPRRGHNTEAFF. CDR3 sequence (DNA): TGTGCCAGCAGCCCACGACGCGGCCACAACACTGAAGCTTTCTTT.

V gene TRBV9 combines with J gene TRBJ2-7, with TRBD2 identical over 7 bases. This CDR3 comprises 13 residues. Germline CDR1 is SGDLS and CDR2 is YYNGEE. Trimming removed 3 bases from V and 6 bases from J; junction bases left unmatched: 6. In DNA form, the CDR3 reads TGTGCCAGCAGCGCCCTGGGAGGGGTCGAGCAGTACTTC. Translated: CASSALGGVEQYF.

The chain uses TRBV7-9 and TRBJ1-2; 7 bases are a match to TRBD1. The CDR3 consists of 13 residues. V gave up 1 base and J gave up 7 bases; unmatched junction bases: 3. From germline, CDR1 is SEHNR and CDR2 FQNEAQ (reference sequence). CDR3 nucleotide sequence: TGTGCCAGCAGCTTAGAGGGGACAGCTGGCTACACCTTC. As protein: CASSLEGTAGYTF.

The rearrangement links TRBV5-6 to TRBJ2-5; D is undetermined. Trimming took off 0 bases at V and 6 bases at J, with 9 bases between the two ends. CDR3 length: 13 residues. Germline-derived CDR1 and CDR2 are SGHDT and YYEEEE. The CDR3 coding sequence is TGTGCCAGCAGCTTGGATACAGTTCAGACCCAGTACTTC. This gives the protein CASSLDTVQTQYF.

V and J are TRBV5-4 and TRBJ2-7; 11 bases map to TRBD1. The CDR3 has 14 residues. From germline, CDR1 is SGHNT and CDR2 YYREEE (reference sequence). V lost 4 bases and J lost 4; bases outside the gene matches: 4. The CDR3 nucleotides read TGTGCCAGCAGCACGGGACAGGGGGTATACGAGCAGTACTTC. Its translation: CASSTGQGVYEQYF.

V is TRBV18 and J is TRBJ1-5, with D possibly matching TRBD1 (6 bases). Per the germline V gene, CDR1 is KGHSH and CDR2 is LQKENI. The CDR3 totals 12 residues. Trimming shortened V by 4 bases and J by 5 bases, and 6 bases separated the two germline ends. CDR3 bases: TGTGCCAGCTCACACAGGGATCAGCCCCAGCATTTT. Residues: CASSHRDQPQHF. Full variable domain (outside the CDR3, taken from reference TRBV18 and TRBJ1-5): NAGVMQNPRHLVRRRGQEARLRCSPMKGHSHVYWYRQLPEEGLKFMVYLQKENIIDESGMPKERFSAEFPKEGPSILRIQQVVRGDSAAYFCASSHRDQPQHFGDGTRLSIL.

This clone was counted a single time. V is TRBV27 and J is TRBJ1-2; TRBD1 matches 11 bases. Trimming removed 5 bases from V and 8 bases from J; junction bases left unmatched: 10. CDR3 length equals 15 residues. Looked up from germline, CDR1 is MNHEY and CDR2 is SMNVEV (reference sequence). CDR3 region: CASSTAGTGGRGYTF. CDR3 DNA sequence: TGTGCCAGCAGTACCGCCGGGACAGGGGGAAGAGGCTACACCTTC.

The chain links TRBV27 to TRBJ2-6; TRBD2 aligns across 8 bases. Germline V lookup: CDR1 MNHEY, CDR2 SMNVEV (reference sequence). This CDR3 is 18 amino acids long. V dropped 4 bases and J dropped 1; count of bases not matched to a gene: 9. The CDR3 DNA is TGTGCCAGCAGTTCCGGGGGGGGTCGCCGGTCTGGGGCCAACGTCCTGACTTTC. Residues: CASSSGGGRRSGANVLTF.

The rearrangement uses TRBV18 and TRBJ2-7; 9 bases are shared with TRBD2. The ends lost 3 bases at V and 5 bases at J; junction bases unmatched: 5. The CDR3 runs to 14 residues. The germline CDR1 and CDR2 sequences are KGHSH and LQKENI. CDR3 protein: CASSPAGGNHEQYF. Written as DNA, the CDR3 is TGTGCCAGCTCACCGGCGGGAGGGAACCACGAGCAGTACTTC.

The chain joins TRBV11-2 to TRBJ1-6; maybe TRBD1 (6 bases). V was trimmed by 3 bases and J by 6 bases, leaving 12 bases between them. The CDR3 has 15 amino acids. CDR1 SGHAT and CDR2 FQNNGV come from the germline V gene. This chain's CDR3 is CASSFRDTFNSPLHF. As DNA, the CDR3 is TGTGCCAGCAGCTTCCGGGACACTTTTAATTCACCCCTCCACTTT.

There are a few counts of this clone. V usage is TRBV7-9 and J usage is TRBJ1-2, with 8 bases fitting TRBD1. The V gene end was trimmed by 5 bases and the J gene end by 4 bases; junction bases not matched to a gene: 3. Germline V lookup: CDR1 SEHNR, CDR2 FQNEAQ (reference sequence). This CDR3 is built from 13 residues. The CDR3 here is CASSQGQAYGYTF. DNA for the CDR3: TGTGCCAGCAGCCAGGGACAGGCCTATGGCTACACCTTC.

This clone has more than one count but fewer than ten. As DNA, the CDR3 is TGTGCCAGCAGCTTAGGACAGGGGGAGAATTCACCCCTCCACTTT. Residues: CASSLGQGENSPLHF. V usage is TRBV11-1 and J usage is TRBJ1-6, with 9 positions matching TRBD1. Germline lookup yields CDR1 SGHAT and CDR2 FQDESV (reference sequence). J was trimmed by 7 bases and V by 1 base; bases with no gene match: 2. The CDR3 contains 15 residues.

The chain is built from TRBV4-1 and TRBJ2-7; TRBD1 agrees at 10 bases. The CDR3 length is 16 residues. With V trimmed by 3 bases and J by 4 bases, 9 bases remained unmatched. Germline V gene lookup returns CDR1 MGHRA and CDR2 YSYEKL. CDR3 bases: TGCGCCAGCAGCCACTTGGACAGGGGGATCCCATACGAGCAGTACTTC. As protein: CASSHLDRGIPYEQYF.

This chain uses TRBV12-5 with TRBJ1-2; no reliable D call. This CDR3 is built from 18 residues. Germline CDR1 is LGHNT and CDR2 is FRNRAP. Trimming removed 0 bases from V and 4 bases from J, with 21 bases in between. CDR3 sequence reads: CASGLVSVARNPLYGYTF. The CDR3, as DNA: TGTGCTAGTGGTTTGGTATCGGTTGCCCGTAATCCACTCTATGGCTACACCTTC.

The CDR3 here is CSVEGGAWGTDTQYF. Here the CDR3 DNA reads TGCAGCGTTGAAGGGGGCGCTTGGGGCACAGATACGCAGTATTTT. V usage is TRBV29-1 and J usage is TRBJ2-3; TRBD1 might be the D (5 bases). Per the germline V gene, CDR1 is SQVTM and CDR2 is ANQGSEA. The CDR3 has 15 amino acids. Trimming took off 1 base at V and 1 base at J, with 12 bases between the two ends.

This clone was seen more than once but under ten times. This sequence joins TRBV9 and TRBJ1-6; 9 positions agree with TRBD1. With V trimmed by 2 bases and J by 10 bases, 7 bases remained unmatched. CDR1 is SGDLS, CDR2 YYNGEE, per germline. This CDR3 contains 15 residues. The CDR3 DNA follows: TGTGCCAGCAGCGTCGTGGACAGGGGAGGCTCACCCCTCCACTTT. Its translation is CASSVVDRGGSPLHF. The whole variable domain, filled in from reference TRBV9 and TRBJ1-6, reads DSGVTQTPKHLITATGQRVTLRCSPRSGDLSVYWYQQSLDQGLQFLIQYYNGEERAKGNILERFSAQQFPDLHSELNLSSLELGDSALYFCASSVVDRGGSPLHFGNGTRLTVT.

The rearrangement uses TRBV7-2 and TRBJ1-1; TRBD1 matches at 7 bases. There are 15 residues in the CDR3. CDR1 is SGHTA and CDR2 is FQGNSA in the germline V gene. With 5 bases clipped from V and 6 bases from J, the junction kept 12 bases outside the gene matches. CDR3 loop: CASSKSGGAKAEAFF. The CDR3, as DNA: TGTGCCAGCAGCAAATCAGGGGGTGCGAAGGCTGAAGCTTTCTTT.

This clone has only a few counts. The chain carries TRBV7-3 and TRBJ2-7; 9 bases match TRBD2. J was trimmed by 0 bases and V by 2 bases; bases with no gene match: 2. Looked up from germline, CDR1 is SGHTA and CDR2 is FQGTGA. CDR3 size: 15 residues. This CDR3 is CASSLQRGASYEQYF. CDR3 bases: TGTGCCAGCAGCTTACAGCGGGGGGCCTCCTACGAGCAGTACTTC.

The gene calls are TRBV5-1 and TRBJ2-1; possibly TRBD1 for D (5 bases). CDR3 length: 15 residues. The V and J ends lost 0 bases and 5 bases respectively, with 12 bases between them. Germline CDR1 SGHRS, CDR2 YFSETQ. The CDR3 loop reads CASSLVAGHDNEQFF. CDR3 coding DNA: TGCGCCAGCAGCTTGGTCGCAGGACACGACAATGAGCAGTTCTTC.

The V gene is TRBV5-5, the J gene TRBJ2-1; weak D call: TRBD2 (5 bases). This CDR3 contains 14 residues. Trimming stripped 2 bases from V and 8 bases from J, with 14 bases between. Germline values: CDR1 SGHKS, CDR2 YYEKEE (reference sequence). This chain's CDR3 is CASSFMLGRDEQFF. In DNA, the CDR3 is TGTGCCAGCAGCTTCATGTTGGGGAGAGATGAGCAGTTCTTC. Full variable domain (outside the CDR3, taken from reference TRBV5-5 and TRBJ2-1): DAGVTQSPTHLIKTRGQQVTLRCSPISGHKSVSWYQQVLGQGPQFIFQYYEKEERGRGNFPDRFSARQFPNYSSELNVNALLLGDSALYLCASSFMLGRDEQFFGPGTRLTVL.

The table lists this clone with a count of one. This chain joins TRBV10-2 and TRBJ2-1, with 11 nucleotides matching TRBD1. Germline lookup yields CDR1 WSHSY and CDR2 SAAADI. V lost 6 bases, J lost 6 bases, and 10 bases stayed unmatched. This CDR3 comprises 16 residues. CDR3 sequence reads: CASRLGQGAIFNEQFF. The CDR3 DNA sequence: TGCGCCAGCAGATTAGGACAGGGGGCTATTTTCAATGAGCAGTTCTTC.

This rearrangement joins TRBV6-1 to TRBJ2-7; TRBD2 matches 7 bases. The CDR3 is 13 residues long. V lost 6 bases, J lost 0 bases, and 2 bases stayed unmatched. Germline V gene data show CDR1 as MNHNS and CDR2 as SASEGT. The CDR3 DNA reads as TGTGCCAGCAGAAGGGACTACTCCTACGAGCAGTACTTC. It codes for CASRRDYSYEQYF.